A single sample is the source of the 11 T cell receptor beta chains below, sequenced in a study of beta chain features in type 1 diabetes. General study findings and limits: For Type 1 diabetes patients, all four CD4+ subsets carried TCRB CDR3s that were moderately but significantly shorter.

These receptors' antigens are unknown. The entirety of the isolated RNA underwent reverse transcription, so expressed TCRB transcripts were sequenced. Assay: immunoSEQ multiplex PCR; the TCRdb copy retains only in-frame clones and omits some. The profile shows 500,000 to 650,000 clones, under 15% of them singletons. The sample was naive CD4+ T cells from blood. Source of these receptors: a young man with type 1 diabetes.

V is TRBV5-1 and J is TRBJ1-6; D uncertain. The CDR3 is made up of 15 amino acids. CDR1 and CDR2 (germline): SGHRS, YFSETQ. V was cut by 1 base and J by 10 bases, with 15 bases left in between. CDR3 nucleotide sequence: TGCGCCAGCAGCTTGACAGCTGTCAAGAACTCACCCCTCCACTTT. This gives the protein CASSLTAVKNSPLHF.

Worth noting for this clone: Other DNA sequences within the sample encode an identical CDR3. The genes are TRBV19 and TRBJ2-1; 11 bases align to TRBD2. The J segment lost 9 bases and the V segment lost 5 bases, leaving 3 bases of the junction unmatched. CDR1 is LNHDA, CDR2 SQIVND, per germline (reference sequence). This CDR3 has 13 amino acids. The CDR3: CASSLAGGLEQFF. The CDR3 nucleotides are TGTGCCAGTAGTTTAGCGGGGGGGCTTGAGCAGTTCTTC.

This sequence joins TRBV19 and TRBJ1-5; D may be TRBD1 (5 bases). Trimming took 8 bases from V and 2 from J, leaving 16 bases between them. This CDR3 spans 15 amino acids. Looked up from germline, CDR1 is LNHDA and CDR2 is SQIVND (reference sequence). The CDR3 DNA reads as TGTGCCAGTGCATCCAGGGAACTCGGCAATCAGCCCCAGCATTTT. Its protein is CASASRELGNQPQHF.

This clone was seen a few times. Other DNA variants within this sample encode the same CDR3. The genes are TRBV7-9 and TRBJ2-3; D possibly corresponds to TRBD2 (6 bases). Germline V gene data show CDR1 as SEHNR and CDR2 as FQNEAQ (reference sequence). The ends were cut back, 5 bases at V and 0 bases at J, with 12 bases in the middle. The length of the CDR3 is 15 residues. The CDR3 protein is CASSPLASSTDTQYF. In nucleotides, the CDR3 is TGTGCCAGCAGCCCTCTAGCGAGCAGCACAGATACGCAGTATTTT.

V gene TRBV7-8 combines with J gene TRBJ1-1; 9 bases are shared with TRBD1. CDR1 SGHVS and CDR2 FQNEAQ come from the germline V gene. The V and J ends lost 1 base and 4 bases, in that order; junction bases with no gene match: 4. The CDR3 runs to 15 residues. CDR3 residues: CASSLEDRGGTEAFF. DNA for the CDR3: TGTGCCAGCAGCTTAGAGGACAGGGGAGGCACTGAAGCTTTCTTT.

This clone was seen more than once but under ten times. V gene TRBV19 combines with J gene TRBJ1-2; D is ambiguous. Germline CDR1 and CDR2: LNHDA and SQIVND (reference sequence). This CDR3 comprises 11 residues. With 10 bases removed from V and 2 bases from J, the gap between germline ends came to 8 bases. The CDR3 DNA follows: TGTGCCACCTACCGGAACTATGGCTACACCTTC. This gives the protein CATYRNYGYTF.

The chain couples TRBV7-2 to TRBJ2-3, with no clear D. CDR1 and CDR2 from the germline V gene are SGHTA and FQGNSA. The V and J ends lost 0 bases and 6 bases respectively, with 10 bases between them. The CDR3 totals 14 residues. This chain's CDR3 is CASSLAGLEDTQYF. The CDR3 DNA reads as TGTGCCAGCAGCTTAGCAGGGCTTGAGGATACGCAGTATTTT.

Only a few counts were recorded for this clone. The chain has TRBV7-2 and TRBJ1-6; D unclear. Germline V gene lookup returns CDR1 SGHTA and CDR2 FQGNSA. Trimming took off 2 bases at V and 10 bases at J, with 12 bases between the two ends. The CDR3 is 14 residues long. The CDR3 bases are TGTGCCAGCAGCTTAAGTCTCAGGAACTCACCCCTCCACTTT. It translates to CASSLSLRNSPLHF.

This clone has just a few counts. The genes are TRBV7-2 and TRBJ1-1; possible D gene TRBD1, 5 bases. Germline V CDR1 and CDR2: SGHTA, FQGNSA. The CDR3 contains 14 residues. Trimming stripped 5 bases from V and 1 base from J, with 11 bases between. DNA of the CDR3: TGTGCCAGCAGCCCACAGGCCACGAACACTGAAGCTTTCTTT. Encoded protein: CASSPQATNTEAFF. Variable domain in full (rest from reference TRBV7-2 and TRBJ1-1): GAGVSQSPSNKVTEKGKDVELRCDPISGHTALYWYRQSLGQGLEFLIYFQGNSAPDKSGLPSDRFSAERTGGSVSTLTIQRTQQEDSAVYLCASSPQATNTEAFFGQGTRLTVV.

The CDR3 DNA sequence: TGTGCCAGCAGTGACAGGGATTATGGCTACACCTTC. It specifies CASSDRDYGYTF. V and J are TRBV6-4 and TRBJ1-2; no definite D call. The CDR3 consists of 12 residues. V dropped 2 bases and J dropped 5 bases, with 6 bases sitting between them. Germline loops: CDR1 MRHNA, CDR2 SNTAGT.

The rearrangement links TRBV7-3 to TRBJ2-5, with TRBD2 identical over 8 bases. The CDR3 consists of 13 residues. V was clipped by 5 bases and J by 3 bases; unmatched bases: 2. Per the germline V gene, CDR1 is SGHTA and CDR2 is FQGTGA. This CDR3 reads CASSQGLEETQYF. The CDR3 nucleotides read TGTGCCAGCAGCCAGGGACTAGAAGAGACCCAGTACTTC.